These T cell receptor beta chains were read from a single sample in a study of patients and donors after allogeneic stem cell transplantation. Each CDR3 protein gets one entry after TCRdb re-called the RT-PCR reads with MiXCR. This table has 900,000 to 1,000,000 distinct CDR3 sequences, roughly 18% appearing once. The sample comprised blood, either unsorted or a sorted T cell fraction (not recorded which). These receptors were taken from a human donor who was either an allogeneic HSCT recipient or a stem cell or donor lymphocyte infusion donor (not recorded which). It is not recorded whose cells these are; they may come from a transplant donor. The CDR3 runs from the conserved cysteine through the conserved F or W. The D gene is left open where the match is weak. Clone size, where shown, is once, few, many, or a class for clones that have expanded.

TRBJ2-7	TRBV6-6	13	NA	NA	CASSYDRSYEQYF
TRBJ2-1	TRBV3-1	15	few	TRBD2	CASSQKGTSGVEQFF
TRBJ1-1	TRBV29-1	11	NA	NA	CSALENTEAFF
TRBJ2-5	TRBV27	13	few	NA	CASRRGGRETQYF
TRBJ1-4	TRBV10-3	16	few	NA	CAISESVPGSHEKLFF
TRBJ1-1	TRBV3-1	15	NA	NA	CASSPRGSVNTEAFF
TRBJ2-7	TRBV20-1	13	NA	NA	CSADGQTSYEQYF
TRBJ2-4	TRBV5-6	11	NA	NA	CASSLGQDQYF
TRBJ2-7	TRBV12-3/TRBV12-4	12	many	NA	CASSLTPTEQYF
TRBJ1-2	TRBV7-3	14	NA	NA	CASSSLGGTGGYTF
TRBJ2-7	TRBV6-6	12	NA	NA	CASSYGEDEQYF
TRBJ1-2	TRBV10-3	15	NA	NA	CAIRDTGSSVYGYTF
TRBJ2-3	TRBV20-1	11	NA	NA	CSAENTDTQYF
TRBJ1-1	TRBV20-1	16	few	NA	CSARPQGRRSRTEAFF
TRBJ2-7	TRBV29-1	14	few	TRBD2	CSVSGLAGAYEQYF
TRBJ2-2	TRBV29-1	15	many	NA	CSVQVGGPDTGELFF
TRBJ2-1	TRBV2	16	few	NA	CASSDKTVRLHNEQFF
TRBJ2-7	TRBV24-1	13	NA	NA	CATSDSDSHEQYF
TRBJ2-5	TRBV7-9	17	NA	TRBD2	CASSARGLAGSQETQYF
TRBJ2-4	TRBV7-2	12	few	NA	CASSMTLDIQYF
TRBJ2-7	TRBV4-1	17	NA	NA	CASSQLQGSLGFYEQYF
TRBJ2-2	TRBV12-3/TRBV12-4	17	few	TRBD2	CASSLSASGSDTGELFF
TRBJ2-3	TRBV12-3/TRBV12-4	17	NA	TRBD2	CASSSWLAGIYTDTQYF
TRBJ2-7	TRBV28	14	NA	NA	CASRQGRSSYEQYF
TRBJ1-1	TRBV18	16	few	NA	CASSQARDLLNTEAFF
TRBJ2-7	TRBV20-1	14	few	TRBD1	CSALKTGGGYEQYF
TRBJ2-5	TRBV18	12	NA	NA	CASRGTGETQYF
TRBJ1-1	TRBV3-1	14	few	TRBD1	CASSVQGKGTEAFF
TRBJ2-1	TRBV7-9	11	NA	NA	CASSSDTEQFF
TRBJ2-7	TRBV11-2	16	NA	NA	CASSLAVRDFTYEQYF